The 28 T cell receptor beta chains below come from one sample, sequenced in a study of Ad26.COV2.S vaccination and SARS-CoV-2 variants (dated by TCRdb to about 2021). Library preparation employed the immunoSEQ multiplex PCR assay. Sourced from immuneACCESS, this table was stored by TCRdb with only in-frame sequences that have V and J called. A share of the clones is absent; for the studies checked, an unresolved V gene accounts for under half, and the remainder has no known explanation. The sample table contains about 350,000 clones; only one count was recorded for 86% of them. The ten largest clonotypes hold over 8.5% of the sample. According to the study, the label for this sample's treatment or condition signals: over 15 received Ad26.COV2.S at low or high dose, single or two shots; roughly 5 received placebo; per-sample allocation not given. For vaccine and placebo recipients, repertoires were sequenced using samples collected on day 63 after the first injection.

The sample in question was peripheral blood, obtained in a trial of Ad26.COV2.S vaccine versus placebo. The receptors derive from a person aged 18-60 years who received the Ad26.COV2.S COVID-19 vaccine or a placebo.

The chain is built from TRBV18 and TRBJ2-1; no clear D gene. Germline V gives CDR1 KGHSH, CDR2 LQKENI. This CDR3 region has 19 residues. V dropped 0 bases and J dropped 0 bases, with 18 bases sitting between them. In DNA form, the CDR3 reads TGTGCCAGCTCACCACCCATCGTAGAAGCGCCGGCCTCCTACAATGAGCAGTTCTTC. Residues: CASSPPIVEAPASYNEQFF.

The rearrangement links TRBV30 to TRBJ1-1; perhaps TRBD1 as D (5 bases). Trimming removed 3 bases from V and 5 bases from J, with 7 bases in between. Looked up from germline, CDR1 is GTSNPN and CDR2 is SVGIG (reference sequence). The CDR3 is 11 amino acids. In DNA, the CDR3 is TGTGCCTGGAGAGGGGATACTGAAGCTTTCTTT. It is translated as CAWRGDTEAFF.

The sample holds a few counts of this clone. The chain uses TRBV7-9 and TRBJ1-4, with 9 positions matching TRBD1. The CDR3 is 14 amino acids. V trimming: 5 bases; J trimming: 12 bases; junction bases outside the gene matches: 10. Germline CDR1 is SEHNR and CDR2 is FQNEAQ (reference sequence). CDR3 bases: TGTGCCAGCAGCGACCGGGACAGGGTAGAGGAACTGTTTTTT. It translates to CASSDRDRVEELFF. The complete variable domain, with remaining parts taken from reference TRBV7-9 and TRBJ1-4, reads DTGVSQNPRHKITKRGQNVTFRCDPISEHNRLYWYRQTLGQGPEFLTYFQNEAQLEKSRLLSDRFSAERPKGSFSTLEIQRTEQGDSAMYLCASSDRDRVEELFFGSGTQLSVL.

The chain joins TRBV7-8 to TRBJ2-4; D may match TRBD1 or TRBD2 (5 bases each). This CDR3 comprises 16 residues. The V end was cut by 1 base, the J end by 8 bases, with 18 bases between. In germline, CDR1 is SGHVS, CDR2 FQNEAQ. CDR3 nucleotides: TGTGCCAGCAGCTTAGTGGGGGACGGAGCGTTGGACATTCAGTACTTC. Translation gives CASSLVGDGALDIQYF.

This clone was seen more than once but under ten times. The genes are TRBV19 and TRBJ1-2, with 7 bases aligning to TRBD1. Per the germline V gene, CDR1 is LNHDA and CDR2 is SQIVND (reference sequence). The ends lost 8 bases at V and 9 bases at J; junction bases unmatched: 21. The CDR3 sequence is 16 residues long. The CDR3 region is CASAIGRGHAAMSYTF. For the CDR3, the DNA is TGTGCCAGTGCTATTGGAAGGGGGCACGCTGCTATGAGCTACACCTTC.

The J gene is TRBJ1-5, the V gene TRBV6-5, with 7 bases lining up with TRBD1. Trimming removed 4 bases from V and 6 bases from J; junction bases left unmatched: 6. Germline V lookup: CDR1 MNHEY, CDR2 SVGAGI. This CDR3 is 14 amino acids long. CDR3 sequence: CASSSDRVGQPQHF. CDR3 nucleotides: TGTGCCAGCAGTTCCGACAGGGTCGGTCAGCCCCAGCATTTT.

The chain couples TRBV27 to TRBJ1-5, with D possibly matching TRBD1 (6 bases). The V end was cut by 1 base, the J end by 6 bases, with 19 bases between. This CDR3 region has 17 residues. Germline V gene sequence: CDR1 MNHEY, CDR2 SMNVEV (reference sequence). The CDR3 loop reads CASSLFGQGSRVQPQHF. In DNA, the CDR3 is TGTGCCAGCAGTTTATTCGGGCAGGGGAGTCGGGTTCAGCCCCAGCATTTT.

This rearrangement joins TRBV19 to TRBJ1-2; maybe TRBD1 (6 bases). This CDR3 comprises 15 residues. Germline-derived CDR1 and CDR2 are LNHDA and SQIVND (reference sequence). Trimming pared 6 bases from V and 7 bases from J, leaving 21 bases between. CDR3 DNA: TGTGCCAGTAGGCCCCGGGACACCCCACGGGGTGGCTACACCTTC. This sequence encodes CASRPRDTPRGGYTF.

For the CDR3, the DNA is TGTGCCAGCAGATTCCGGGACACTGAAGCTTTCTTT. Translating gives CASRFRDTEAFF. The chain joins TRBV27 to TRBJ1-1; no firm D call. V was shortened by 6 bases and J by 3 bases, with 8 bases between the two germline ends. Per germline, CDR1 MNHEY and CDR2 SMNVEV (reference sequence). The CDR3 totals 12 residues.

The chain recombines TRBV18 with TRBJ2-7; D might be TRBD1 or TRBD2, each matching 5 bases. With 3 bases removed from V and 7 bases from J, the gap between germline ends came to 10 bases. The CDR3 is 12 residues long. Germline V CDR1 and CDR2: KGHSH, LQKENI. In DNA, the CDR3 is TGTGCCAGCTCACCTGGGACGGTGGAGCAGTACTTC. It codes for CASSPGTVEQYF.

The V gene is TRBV9, the J gene TRBJ2-3; 7 bases align to TRBD1. After removal of 4 bases from V and 1 base from J, the junction contained 6 bases not matched to a gene. CDR1 and CDR2 from the germline V gene are SGDLS and YYNGEE. CDR3 length: 15 amino acids. This CDR3 is CASSLRGQGTDTQYF. In DNA, the CDR3 is TGTGCCAGCAGCCTACGAGGACAGGGCACAGATACGCAGTATTTT.

The rearrangement joins TRBV4-3 to TRBJ2-7; no definite D call. Germline assignment: CDR1 LGHNA and CDR2 YSLEER. V lost 0 bases, J lost 2 bases, and 11 bases lay in between. The CDR3 loop spans 15 amino acids. This CDR3 is CASSQDKGPAYEQYF. The CDR3 nucleotides read TGCGCCAGCAGCCAAGATAAAGGCCCGGCCTACGAGCAGTACTTC.

The chain joins TRBV9 to TRBJ2-1; tentatively, D is TRBD2 (7 bases). Deletions cut 0 bases from V and 2 bases from J, with 12 bases between. Germline CDR1 and CDR2: SGDLS and YYNGEE. The CDR3 has 16 residues. The CDR3 region has the DNA TGTGCCAGCAGCGTAGACCGGGGGGCCCCCTACAATGAGCAGTTCTTC. Encoded protein: CASSVDRGAPYNEQFF.

The rearrangement joins TRBV20-1 to TRBJ2-7, with 9 bases matching TRBD2. Germline CDR1 DFQATT, CDR2 SNEGSKA (reference sequence). J gave up 4 bases and V 3 bases, and 4 bases lay outside the gene matches. The CDR3 is 13 residues long. The CDR3 bases are TGCAGTGCTAGTGCGGGAGGGAGTTACGAGCAGTACTTC. Its protein is CSASAGGSYEQYF.

V is TRBV6-1 and J is TRBJ1-1; possibly TRBD1 for D (5 bases). V dropped 0 bases and J dropped 12 bases, with 17 bases sitting between them. There are 14 residues in the CDR3. Germline CDR1 MNHNS, CDR2 SASEGT. The CDR3 DNA reads as TGTGCCAGCAGTGAAGCCGAGAGGGCACAGGTGACTTTCTTT. Protein: CASSEAERAQVTFF.

DNA for the CDR3: TGCGCCAGCAGCTTGGGGCACGGAAATGAAAAACTGTTTTTT. Translating gives CASSLGHGNEKLFF. The chain recombines TRBV5-1 with TRBJ1-4; D is ambiguous. V dropped 0 bases and J dropped 5 bases, with 8 bases sitting between them. Germline V gene sequence: CDR1 SGHRS, CDR2 YFSETQ. The CDR3 contains 14 residues.

The rearrangement links TRBV27 to TRBJ2-2; the match to TRBD1 covers 10 bases. This CDR3 spans 15 amino acids. The V gene's germline CDR1 is MNHEY and CDR2 SMNVEV (reference sequence). The junction had 8 bases not matched to a gene; V was cut back by 6 bases and J by 7 bases. CDR3 bases: TGTGCCAGCAGCTCTGGGGGACAGGGGATCGGGGAGCTGTTTTTT. Its protein product is CASSSGGQGIGELFF.

The chain carries TRBV18 and TRBJ1-2; 7 bases line up with TRBD1. V was clipped by 6 bases and J by 4 bases; unmatched bases: 8. Germline loops: CDR1 KGHSH, CDR2 LQKENI. This CDR3 contains 14 residues. The CDR3 sequence: CASSPDRSSYGYTF. The CDR3 coding sequence is TGTGCCAGCTCGCCGGACAGGTCTAGCTATGGCTACACCTTC.

The genes are TRBV19 and TRBJ2-7, with D possibly matching TRBD2 (5 bases). CDR3 length: 12 residues. V was pared by 6 bases and J by 6 bases, with 12 bases between. Germline-derived CDR1 and CDR2 are LNHDA and SQIVND (reference sequence). The CDR3 protein is CASSPGSVEQYF. DNA of the CDR3: TGTGCCAGTAGCCCGGGGAGCGTCGAGCAGTACTTC.

This clone was counted once. The gene calls are TRBV21-1 and TRBJ2-7; the table gives TRBD1 as D, unverified against the DNA. TRBV21-1 is a pseudogene. The CDR3 length is 15 residues. In DNA, the CDR3 is TGTGCCAGCAGCAAAGAGGCCAGGGGGATCAACGAGCAGTACTTC. Translating gives CASSKEARGINEQYF.

This clone has just one count. The CDR3, as DNA: TGTGCCAGCTCACCACCGGGACTAGGAGAAAAACTGTTTTTT. Translated: CASSPPGLGEKLFF. The chain combines TRBV18 with TRBJ1-4; D may be TRBD1 (5 bases). The CDR3 loop spans 14 amino acids. V shed 0 bases and J shed 8 bases, with 10 bases lying between them. Germline CDR1 reads KGHSH; CDR2 reads LQKENI.

The chain carries TRBV11-2 and TRBJ2-5; D gene unclear. Per the germline V gene, CDR1 is SGHAT and CDR2 is FQNNGV. The V and J ends lost 3 bases and 5 bases respectively, with 7 bases between them. The CDR3 length is 12 residues. CDR3 DNA: TGTGCCAGCAGCTTTGGGGTTGAGACCCAGTACTTC. This sequence encodes CASSFGVETQYF.

The chain is built from TRBV19 and TRBJ1-3; no reliable D call. V dropped 3 bases and J dropped 0 bases, with 12 bases sitting between them. Per the germline V gene, CDR1 is LNHDA and CDR2 is SQIVND (reference sequence). This CDR3 region has 16 residues. The CDR3 protein is CASSMIRGSSGNTIYF. The CDR3 DNA follows: TGTGCCAGTAGTATGATTCGCGGAAGCTCTGGAAACACCATATATTTT.

V and J are TRBV7-2 and TRBJ2-3; 7 nucleotides agree with TRBD2. V gave up 1 base and J gave up 3 bases; unmatched junction bases: 7. The CDR3 spans 16 residues. The germline CDR1 and CDR2 sequences are SGHTA and FQGNSA. CDR3 sequence (DNA): TGTGCCAGCAGCTTAGGCGGGAGTGGGAGAACAGATACGCAGTATTTT. It translates to CASSLGGSGRTDTQYF.

The chain links TRBV19 to TRBJ1-1; D remains ambiguous. The CDR3 contains 15 residues. CDR1 and CDR2 (germline): LNHDA, SQIVND (reference sequence). V lost 7 bases and J lost 1, with 16 bases in between. The CDR3 nucleotides read TGTGCCAGTATTAATGACGGATACCAGAACACTGAAGCTTTCTTT. The encoded protein is CASINDGYQNTEAFF.

V usage is TRBV4-2 and J usage is TRBJ1-2; D perhaps matches TRBD1 (5 bases). The CDR3 extends over 15 amino acids. V lost 1 base and J 8 bases, leaving 17 bases between the germline ends. Germline V gene lookup returns CDR1 LGHNA and CDR2 YNFKEQ. The DNA of the CDR3 is TGTGCCAGCAGCCAAGTCCAGGAAAGGAGGGACGGCTACACCTTC. This encodes CASSQVQERRDGYTF.

The V and J genes are TRBV6-5 and TRBJ2-3, with D possibly TRBD2 on 6 matching bases. Germline V gene sequence: CDR1 MNHEY, CDR2 SVGAGI. This CDR3 is built from 15 residues. V dropped 2 bases and J dropped 2 bases, with 11 bases sitting between them. For the CDR3, the DNA is TGTGCCAGCAGTTACACCGGGACTCCCACAGATACGCAGTATTTT. Translating it yields CASSYTGTPTDTQYF.

The J gene is TRBJ2-3, the V gene TRBV28; 13 bases are shared with TRBD2. The germline gives CDR1 MDHEN, CDR2 SYDVKM. There are 14 residues in the CDR3. V shed 6 bases, J shed 7 bases, and the junction held 4 bases outside the gene matches. CDR3 bases: TGTGCCAGCAGCACTAGCGGGGGGGCCTATACGCAGTATTTT. It specifies CASSTSGGAYTQYF.